The present T cell receptor beta chain was sequenced within a study of T-cell memory formation after mild COVID-19. Across the study: For the most part, TCR clusters were specific to one donor.

MiXCR, applied by TCRdb to the 5' RACE reads, yields one record per CDR3 protein. The table lists hundreds of thousands of distinct CDR3 sequences, less than 25% of them singletons. The CDR3 totals 15 residues. V lost 0 bases and J lost 6, with 12 bases in between. Germline V gene sequence: CDR1 SGHVS, CDR2 FNYEAQ. Findings and caveats of the study: A second wave expanding day 15 to 37 was CD4+-biased; contracting clones were balanced. In pre-infection memory, a portion of responding clones appeared, which suggested that cross-reactive memory joined.

This clonotype was detected a few times. Antigen: not known. The sequencing input was PBMCs or a T cell subset sorted from them (not recorded which). The receptor's source is an adult woman who had mild COVID-19 (a few samples of this study predate the infection). Cell type and time point are not known. The chain has TRBV7-6 and TRBJ1-5; D gene ambiguous. The CDR3 sequence: CASSLAGQASQPQHF. The CDR3 DNA reads as TGTGCCAGCAGCTTAGCAGGCCAGGCCAGTCAGCCCCAGCATTTT.